This TCR beta chain stems from a study of blood T cells in healthy people across ages (dated by TCRdb to about 2015). About the investigation overall: In model experiments, roughly one uniquely barcoded TCR beta cDNA molecule per two T cells was captured by template switching. Using the same blood draw, the study looked at two additional independent replicas of 1 million unique cDNA reads for two donors, one aged 18 to 30 and the other aged 80 or older. The donors were split into four age groups: young (average approximately 16 years), middle-aged (more than 35), aged (62) and long-lived (under 90). To avoid experimental bias, donors of different ages were randomly spread across the sequencing lanes. The study measured age-related changes in TCR beta repertoire diversity using deep sequencing normalized with unique cDNA molecular identifiers.

Comments on this clonotype: Its antigen has not been determined. There are no base qualities to consult, and no much larger clone falls within one base.

Points the paper makes about the study in general: Donor CMV infection status was unknown, potentially confounding age-related changes in expanded clonotypes. Estimates of total diversity based on one million sequenced T cells were considered lower bounds and underestimates. The percentage of naive T cells measured by flow cytometry correlated strongly with observed TCR beta diversity. Observed TCR beta diversity per million T cells fell roughly linearly with age, and a significant reduction was already apparent by age around 39. Compared with the aged group, the long-lived group had more naive CD4+ T cells, fewer expanded clones and increased TCR diversity, suggesting age selection. Because profiling used bulk unsorted PBMCs, naive and antigen-experienced compartments could not be compared conclusively.

The CDR3, cysteine through phenylalanine, is 14 amino acids long. Only the CDR3 DNA is retained, 42 bases long and in frame from the first base. Trimming removed 6 bases from V and 7 bases from J; the gene matches leave 11 bases unexplained. CDR1 and CDR2, looked up from the germline V gene (reference sequence), are MNHNY and SVGAGI. The donors were about 40 Caucasian individuals from Russia, aged roughly 6 to 100 years, who were systemically healthy. Each donor gave ten milliliters of peripheral blood, collected into EDTA-treated Vacutainer tubes. Ficoll-Paque density-gradient centrifugation was used to isolate PBMCs, with at least 6.5 million per sample. Total RNA was extracted from PBMCs with Trizol reagent, with at least 5 micrograms obtained per sample. The percentages of naive CD45RAhigh/CD27high T cells were determined by flow cytometry on a PBMC aliquot from every donor. The library was built by means of 5' RACE. Sequencing relied on an Illumina HiSeq 2500. A second roughly 6 to 11 cycle PCR used a sample-barcoded 5' primer and a J-beta primer mix. A unique molecular identifier was introduced onto each TCR beta cDNA molecule by a template-switch 5' adaptor carrying 12 random nucleotides. Each sample yielded at least 2.5 million CDR3-containing paired-end reads. The Mint cDNA synthesis kit, primed by a TRBC-specific oligonucleotide, was used to synthesize first-strand cDNA from all RNA. Following uracil-DNA glycosylase treatment, a first 18-cycle PCR with universal primers M1SS and BC2_uni_R was performed on all cDNA. The original pipeline was this. Normalization of each sample was performed by random selection of 1 million high-quality reads, each carrying a distinct molecular identifier. Instead of being binned into consensus sequences, reads that shared molecular identifiers were thrown out. MiTCR, run with a Q25 quality threshold and the strictest error-elimination algorithm, handled CDR3 identification, clonotype clustering and error correction. Lower-bound total TCR beta diversity was estimated with a nonparametric unseen species model using Euler transformation. TCRdb trimmed public reads at Q25 via fastp, called clones via MiXCR and kept in-frame beta chains. Identical CDR3 proteins give one entry, which carries the most common genes and DNA. TCRdb's processing, not the study's, gives the V and J calls here. The sample data list around 1,000,000 distinct CDR3 sequences, and 35% to 40% of these were observed just once. Around 13% of the sample belongs to the ten largest clones.

The V and J segments used are TRBV6-6 and TRBJ1-1, and 7 junctional nucleotides match TRBD1. The specimen sequenced was blood. This TCR was recovered from a young man in good health. The nucleotide sequence is TGTGCCAGCAGGTATACAGGGGTTGTTGGTGAAGCTTTCTTT. Its coded protein is CASRYTGVVGEAFF.